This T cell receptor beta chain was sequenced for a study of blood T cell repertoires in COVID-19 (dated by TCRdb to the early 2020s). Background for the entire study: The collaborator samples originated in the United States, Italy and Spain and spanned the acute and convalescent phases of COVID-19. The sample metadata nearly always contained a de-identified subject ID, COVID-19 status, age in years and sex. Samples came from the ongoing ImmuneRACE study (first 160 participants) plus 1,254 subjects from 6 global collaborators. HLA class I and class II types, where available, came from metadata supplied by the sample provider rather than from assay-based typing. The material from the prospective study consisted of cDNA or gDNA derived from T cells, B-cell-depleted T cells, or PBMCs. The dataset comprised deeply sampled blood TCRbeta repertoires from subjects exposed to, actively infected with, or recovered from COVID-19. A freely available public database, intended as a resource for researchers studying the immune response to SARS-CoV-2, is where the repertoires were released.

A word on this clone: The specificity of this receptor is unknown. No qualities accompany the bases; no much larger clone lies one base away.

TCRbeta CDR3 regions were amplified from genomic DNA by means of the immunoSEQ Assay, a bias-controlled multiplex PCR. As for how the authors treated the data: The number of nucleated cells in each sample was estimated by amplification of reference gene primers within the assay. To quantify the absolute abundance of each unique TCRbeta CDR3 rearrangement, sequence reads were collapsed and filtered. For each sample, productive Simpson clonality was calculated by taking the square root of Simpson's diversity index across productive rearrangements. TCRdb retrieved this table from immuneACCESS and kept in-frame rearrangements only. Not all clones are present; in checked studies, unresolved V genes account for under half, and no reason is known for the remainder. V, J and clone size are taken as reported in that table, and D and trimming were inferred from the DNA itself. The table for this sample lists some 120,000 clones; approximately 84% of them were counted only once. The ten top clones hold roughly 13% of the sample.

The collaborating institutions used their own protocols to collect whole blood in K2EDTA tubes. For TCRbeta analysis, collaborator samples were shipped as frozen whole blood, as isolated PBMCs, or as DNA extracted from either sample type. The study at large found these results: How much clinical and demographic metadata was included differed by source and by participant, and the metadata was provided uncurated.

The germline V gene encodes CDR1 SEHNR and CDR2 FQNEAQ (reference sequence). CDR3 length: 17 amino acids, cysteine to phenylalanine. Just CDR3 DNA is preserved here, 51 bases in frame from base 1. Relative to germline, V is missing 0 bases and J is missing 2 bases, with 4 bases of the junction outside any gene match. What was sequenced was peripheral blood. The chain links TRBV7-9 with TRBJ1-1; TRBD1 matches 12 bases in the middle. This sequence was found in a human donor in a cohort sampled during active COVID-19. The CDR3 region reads CASSLAPGQGANTEAFF. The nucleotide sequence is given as TGTGCCAGCAGCTTAGCGCCGGGACAGGGGGCCAACACTGAAGCTTTCTTT.